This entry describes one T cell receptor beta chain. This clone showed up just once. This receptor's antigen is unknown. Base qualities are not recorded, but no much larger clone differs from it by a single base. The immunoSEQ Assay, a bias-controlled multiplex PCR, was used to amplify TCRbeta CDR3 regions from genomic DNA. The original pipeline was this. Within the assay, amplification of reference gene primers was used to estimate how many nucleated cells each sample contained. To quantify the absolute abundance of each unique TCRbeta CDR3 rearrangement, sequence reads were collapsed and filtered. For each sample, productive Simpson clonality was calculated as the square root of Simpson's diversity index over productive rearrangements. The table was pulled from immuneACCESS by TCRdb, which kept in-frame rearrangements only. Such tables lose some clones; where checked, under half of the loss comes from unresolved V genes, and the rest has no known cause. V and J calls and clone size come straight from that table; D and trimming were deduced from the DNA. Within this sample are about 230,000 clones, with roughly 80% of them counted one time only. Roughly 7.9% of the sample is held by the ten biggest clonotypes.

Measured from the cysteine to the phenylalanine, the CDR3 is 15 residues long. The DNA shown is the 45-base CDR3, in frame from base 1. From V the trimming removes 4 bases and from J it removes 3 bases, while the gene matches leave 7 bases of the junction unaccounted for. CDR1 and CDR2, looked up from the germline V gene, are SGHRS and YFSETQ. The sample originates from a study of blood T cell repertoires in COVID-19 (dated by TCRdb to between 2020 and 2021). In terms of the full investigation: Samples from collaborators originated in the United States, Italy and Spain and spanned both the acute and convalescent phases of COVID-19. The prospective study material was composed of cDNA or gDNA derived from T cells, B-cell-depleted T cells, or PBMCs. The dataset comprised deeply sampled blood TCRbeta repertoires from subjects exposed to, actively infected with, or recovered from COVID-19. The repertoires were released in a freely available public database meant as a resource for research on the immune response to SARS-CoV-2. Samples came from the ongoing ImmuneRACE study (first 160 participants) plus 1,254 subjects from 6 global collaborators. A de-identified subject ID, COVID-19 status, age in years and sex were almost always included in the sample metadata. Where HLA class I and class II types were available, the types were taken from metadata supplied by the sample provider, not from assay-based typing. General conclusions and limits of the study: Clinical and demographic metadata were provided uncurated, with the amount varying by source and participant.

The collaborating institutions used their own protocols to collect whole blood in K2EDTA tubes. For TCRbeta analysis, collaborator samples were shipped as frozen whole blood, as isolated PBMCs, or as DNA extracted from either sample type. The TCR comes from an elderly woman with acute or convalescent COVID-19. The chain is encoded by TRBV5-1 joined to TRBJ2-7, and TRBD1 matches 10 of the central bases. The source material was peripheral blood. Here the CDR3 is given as CASSQGQGTYYEQYF. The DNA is TGCGCCAGCAGCCAGGGACAGGGGACCTACTACGAGCAGTACTTC. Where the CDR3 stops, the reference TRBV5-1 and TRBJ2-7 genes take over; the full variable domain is KAGVTQTPRYLIKTRGQQVTLSCSPISGHRSVSWYQQTPGQGLQFLFEYFSETQRNKGNFPGRFSGRQFSNSRSEMNVSTLELGDSALYLCASSQGQGTYYEQYFGPGTRLTVT.